Sequencing of this TCR beta chain was carried out in a study of blood T cell repertoires in COVID-19. Clones were read by immunoSEQ multiplex PCR, and TCRdb kept only the in-frame ones, dropping some. The sample shows some 130,000 clones, 70% to 80% of them seen only once. The V gene end was trimmed by 11 bases and the J gene end by 5 bases; junction bases not matched to a gene: 0. CDR1 MNHEY and CDR2 SMNVEV come from the germline V gene (reference sequence). CDR3 length equals 9 residues. The sample comprised peripheral blood. The chain links TRBV27 to TRBJ2-7, with TRBD2 matching 7 bases. The sequence was collected from a man between 60 and 75 years old with acute or convalescent COVID-19. The chain's CDR3 is CAAGDEQYF. CDR3 DNA: TGTGCCGCGGGAGACGAGCAGTACTTC.